This is a list of T cell receptor beta chains from one sample in a study of blood T cell repertoires in COVID-19. Profiled with immunoSEQ multiplex PCR; TCRdb holds only in-frame clones, not every one. The profile shows around 200,000 clones, around 85% of them singletons. The sample taken for sequencing was peripheral blood. The source is a man between 65 and 85 years old with active or convalescent COVID-19. Each CDR3 is given with its conserved first and last residue. The order of the fields is J gene, D gene, CDR3 length, clone size, V gene, CDR3 DNA, CDR3 protein. A D gene is named only where the DNA matches it firmly. Clone size is shown for a subset of rows, as once, few, many or a class of expanded clone.

j_gene: TRBJ1-3
d_gene: .
len: 15
abundance: .
v_gene: TRBV2
CDR3nt: TGTGCCAGCAGTGAGGGCAGGAGGTCCGGAAACACCATATATTTT
CDR3aa: CASSEGRRSGNTIYF

j_gene: TRBJ1-4
d_gene: .
len: 14
abundance: few
v_gene: TRBV6-5
CDR3nt: TGTGCCAGCAGAGACCGGGTGAATAATGAAAAACTGTTTTTT
CDR3aa: CASRDRVNNEKLFF

j_gene: TRBJ1-4
d_gene: .
len: 14
abundance: .
v_gene: TRBV2
CDR3nt: TGTGCCAGCAGTGAAGTCAGGGCCCAAGAAAAACTGTTTTTT
CDR3aa: CASSEVRAQEKLFF

j_gene: TRBJ2-5
d_gene: .
len: 11
abundance: .
v_gene: TRBV6-5
CDR3nt: TGTGCCAGCGCCCGTGAGGGGACCCAGTACTTC
CDR3aa: CASAREGTQYF

j_gene: TRBJ2-1
d_gene: TRBD1
len: 14
abundance: .
v_gene: TRBV19
CDR3nt: TGTGCCAGCGCGGACAGGGGTTCCTACAATGAGCAGTTCTTC
CDR3aa: CASADRGSYNEQFF

j_gene: TRBJ2-6
d_gene: TRBD1
len: 16
abundance: .
v_gene: TRBV11-3
CDR3nt: TGTGCCAGCAGCAACGGGACAGGAACTGGGGCCAACGTCCTGACTTTC
CDR3aa: CASSNGTGTGANVLTF

j_gene: TRBJ1-2
d_gene: .
len: 13
abundance: once
v_gene: TRBV20-1
CDR3nt: TGCAGTGCTAGTCATCAGACTAACTATGGCTACACCTTC
CDR3aa: CSASHQTNYGYTF

j_gene: TRBJ1-5
d_gene: .
len: 15
abundance: once
v_gene: TRBV27
CDR3nt: TGTGCCAGCAGGATCCGAGGCTTCGGGGATCAGCCCCAGCATTTT
CDR3aa: CASRIRGFGDQPQHF

j_gene: TRBJ1-2
d_gene: .
len: 14
abundance: .
v_gene: TRBV5-8
CDR3nt: TGTGCCAGCAGCTTGAGGGAAGGAGGCTATGGCTACACCTTC
CDR3aa: CASSLREGGYGYTF

j_gene: TRBJ2-3
d_gene: .
len: 13
abundance: .
v_gene: TRBV2
CDR3nt: TGTGCCAGCAGTGCCGAGGGGGGGGATACGCAGTATTTT
CDR3aa: CASSAEGGDTQYF

j_gene: TRBJ1-1
d_gene: .
len: 12
abundance: .
v_gene: TRBV25-1
CDR3nt: TGTGCCAGCAGTGAAAGGGAGTTTATCGCTTTCTTT
CDR3aa: CASSEREFIAFF

j_gene: TRBJ1-5
d_gene: .
len: 14
abundance: .
v_gene: TRBV11-2
CDR3nt: TGTGCCAGCAGCTTAGCCAGGGTGGGGCAGCCCCAGCATTTT
CDR3aa: CASSLARVGQPQHF

j_gene: TRBJ1-4
d_gene: .
len: 13
abundance: .
v_gene: TRBV10-2
CDR3nt: TGCGCCAGCAGTATGACAGGCCAGGAAAAACTGTTTTTT
CDR3aa: CASSMTGQEKLFF

j_gene: TRBJ2-3
d_gene: TRBD2
len: 14
abundance: .
v_gene: TRBV7-2
CDR3nt: TGTGCCAGTGGCCGTAGGGAGGGAACAGATACGCAGTATTTT
CDR3aa: CASGRREGTDTQYF

j_gene: TRBJ2-7
d_gene: .
len: 17
abundance: .
v_gene: TRBV4-2
CDR3nt: TGTGCCAGCAGCCAAGATCGGGGGACGACCAGCTCCTACGAGCAGTACTTC
CDR3aa: CASSQDRGTTSSYEQYF

j_gene: TRBJ1-2
d_gene: TRBD1
len: 16
abundance: .
v_gene: TRBV4-3
CDR3nt: TGCGCCAGCAGCCAAGACCACCCGGGGGACAGGTTGGGCTACACCTTC
CDR3aa: CASSQDHPGDRLGYTF

j_gene: TRBJ1-2
d_gene: .
len: 13
abundance: few
v_gene: TRBV12-3/TRBV12-4
CDR3nt: TGTGCCAGCAGCACTGTTCCGTACTATGGCTACACCTTC
CDR3aa: CASSTVPYYGYTF

j_gene: TRBJ1-2
d_gene: .
len: 14
abundance: .
v_gene: TRBV5-1
CDR3nt: TGCGCCAGCACCCCCGGACGGGATTTTAATGGCTACACCTTC
CDR3aa: CASTPGRDFNGYTF

j_gene: TRBJ1-2
d_gene: TRBD1
len: 14
abundance: .
v_gene: TRBV6-2/TRBV6-3
CDR3nt: TGTGCCAGCAGCTTGGGACAGGGAATTGGTGGCTACACCTTC
CDR3aa: CASSLGQGIGGYTF

j_gene: TRBJ1-5
d_gene: .
len: 14
abundance: few
v_gene: TRBV7-2
CDR3nt: TGTGCCAGCAGCTTAGGGAGGAAGGATCAGCCCCAGCATTTT
CDR3aa: CASSLGRKDQPQHF

j_gene: TRBJ2-7
d_gene: .
len: 15
abundance: .
v_gene: TRBV3-1/TRBV3-2
CDR3nt: TGTGCCAGCAGCCAAGGGCCAGCGCTCACCTACGAGCAGTACTTC
CDR3aa: CASSQGPALTYEQYF

j_gene: TRBJ2-7
d_gene: TRBD2
len: 15
abundance: .
v_gene: TRBV6-1
CDR3nt: TGTGCCAGCAGTGAAGAACTAGCGGGAGCGTACGAGCAGTACTTC
CDR3aa: CASSEELAGAYEQYF

j_gene: TRBJ2-5
d_gene: TRBD1
len: 18
abundance: .
v_gene: TRBV5-4
CDR3nt: TGTGCCAGCAGCTTGGCTTTAGGGGGCCAACTTTACCAAGAGACCCAGTACTTC
CDR3aa: CASSLALGGQLYQETQYF

j_gene: TRBJ2-1
d_gene: .
len: 14
abundance: .
v_gene: TRBV5-1
CDR3nt: TGCGCCAGCAGCTTGAACAGGCGGGGCGATGAGCAGTTCTTC
CDR3aa: CASSLNRRGDEQFF

j_gene: TRBJ2-7
d_gene: TRBD2
len: 15
abundance: .
v_gene: TRBV28
CDR3nt: TGTGCCAGCAGGAAGGGGCTAGCGGGGTCGTACGAGCAGTACTTC
CDR3aa: CASRKGLAGSYEQYF

j_gene: TRBJ2-3
d_gene: TRBD2
len: 16
abundance: .
v_gene: TRBV9
CDR3nt: TGTGCCAGCAGCGTATCCCGCGGGAGTCGGGGAGATACGCAGTATTTT
CDR3aa: CASSVSRGSRGDTQYF

j_gene: TRBJ2-5
d_gene: TRBD2
len: 16
abundance: .
v_gene: TRBV4-3
CDR3nt: TGCGCCAGCAGCCTCGGAAGTCCTAGCGGGGGAGAGACCCAGTACTTC
CDR3aa: CASSLGSPSGGETQYF

j_gene: TRBJ1-2
d_gene: .
len: 15
abundance: .
v_gene: TRBV5-5
CDR3nt: TGTGCCAGCTCACAGACGACCGGGGGGAACTATGGCTACACCTTC
CDR3aa: CASSQTTGGNYGYTF

j_gene: TRBJ1-4
d_gene: TRBD1
len: 15
abundance: .
v_gene: TRBV19
CDR3nt: TGTGCCAGTAAAGAGCCAGGGGGTCGTTATGAAAAACTGTTTTTT
CDR3aa: CASKEPGGRYEKLFF

j_gene: TRBJ2-1
d_gene: .
len: 14
abundance: .
v_gene: TRBV6-5
CDR3nt: TGTGCCAGCAGTAATCTGGGGGGGGCGAATGAGCAGTTCTTC
CDR3aa: CASSNLGGANEQFF

j_gene: TRBJ1-1
d_gene: .
len: 15
abundance: .
v_gene: TRBV19
CDR3nt: TGTGCCAGTAGTTCTCCTGACGTTACAGACACTGAAGCTTTCTTT
CDR3aa: CASSSPDVTDTEAFF

j_gene: TRBJ1-2
d_gene: .
len: 14
abundance: once
v_gene: TRBV5-1
CDR3nt: TGCGCCAGCAGCCTCAGGACTTACGGCTATGGCTACACCTTC
CDR3aa: CASSLRTYGYGYTF

j_gene: TRBJ1-2
d_gene: .
len: 12
abundance: few
v_gene: TRBV3-1/TRBV3-2
CDR3nt: TGTGCCAGCAGCCAAGGGCCTGGTGGCTACACCTTC
CDR3aa: CASSQGPGGYTF

j_gene: TRBJ2-2
d_gene: .
len: 13
abundance: .
v_gene: TRBV10-2
CDR3nt: TGCGCCTCCAATCAGGCGAACACCGGGGAGCTGTTTTTT
CDR3aa: CASNQANTGELFF

j_gene: TRBJ1-4
d_gene: .
len: 16
abundance: few
v_gene: TRBV5-5
CDR3nt: TGTGCCAGCAGCTTGATTCCGGGGGGCGTCGATGAAAAACTGTTTTTT
CDR3aa: CASSLIPGGVDEKLFF

j_gene: TRBJ1-2
d_gene: TRBD1
len: 13
abundance: .
v_gene: TRBV7-8
CDR3nt: TGTGCCAGCAGCTTGGACAGGGAGGCTGGCTACACCTTC
CDR3aa: CASSLDREAGYTF

j_gene: TRBJ2-3
d_gene: .
len: 15
abundance: .
v_gene: TRBV7-3
CDR3nt: TGTGCCAGCAGCCCAACTAGTACGGGCGCAGATACGCAGTATTTT
CDR3aa: CASSPTSTGADTQYF

j_gene: TRBJ1-2
d_gene: .
len: 13
abundance: .
v_gene: TRBV28
CDR3nt: TGTGCCAGCAGTTTCGGGAATAACTATGGCTACACCTTC
CDR3aa: CASSFGNNYGYTF

j_gene: TRBJ1-2
d_gene: TRBD1
len: 14
abundance: .
v_gene: TRBV11-2
CDR3nt: TGTGCCAGCAGCTTACAACAGGGGGCAGATGGCTACACCTTC
CDR3aa: CASSLQQGADGYTF

j_gene: TRBJ2-1
d_gene: TRBD1
len: 16
abundance: .
v_gene: TRBV4-3
CDR3nt: TGCGCCAGCAGCCAAACCTTCGGGACAGGTTACAATGAGCAGTTCTTC
CDR3aa: CASSQTFGTGYNEQFF

j_gene: TRBJ1-1
d_gene: .
len: 13
abundance: .
v_gene: TRBV12-3/TRBV12-4
CDR3nt: TGTGCCAGCACCCAAAGGGGGTACACTGAAGCTTTCTTT
CDR3aa: CASTQRGYTEAFF

j_gene: TRBJ2-4
d_gene: .
len: 17
abundance: .
v_gene: TRBV7-8
CDR3nt: TGTGCCAGCAGCTCTAGTCGGAGCAGATCAGCCAAAAACATTCAGTACTTC
CDR3aa: CASSSSRSRSAKNIQYF

j_gene: TRBJ1-4
d_gene: TRBD1
len: 16
abundance: .
v_gene: TRBV4-2
CDR3nt: TGTGCCAGCAGCCCCCAGGGGGGAGCAACTAATGAAAAACTGTTTTTT
CDR3aa: CASSPQGGATNEKLFF

j_gene: TRBJ1-4
d_gene: .
len: 13
abundance: .
v_gene: TRBV6-5
CDR3nt: TGTGCCAGCAGTCGCCGGTTGGATGAAAAACTGTTTTTT
CDR3aa: CASSRRLDEKLFF

j_gene: TRBJ1-5
d_gene: .
len: 15
abundance: few
v_gene: TRBV6-6
CDR3nt: TGTGCCAGCAGTTACGCCACAGGGTTCGGTCAGCCCCAGCATTTT
CDR3aa: CASSYATGFGQPQHF

j_gene: TRBJ1-2
d_gene: .
len: 13
abundance: .
v_gene: TRBV3-1/TRBV3-2
CDR3nt: TGTGCCAGCAGCCCTAGAAAGGACTATGGCTACACCTTC
CDR3aa: CASSPRKDYGYTF

j_gene: TRBJ1-6
d_gene: .
len: 15
abundance: .
v_gene: TRBV3-1/TRBV3-2
CDR3nt: TGTGCCAGCAGCCAAGCGAGCTCCTATAATTCACCCCTCCACTTT
CDR3aa: CASSQASSYNSPLHF

j_gene: TRBJ1-2
d_gene: .
len: 15
abundance: .
v_gene: TRBV7-8
CDR3nt: TGTGCCAGCAGCCTAGCCACAGGAATGAACTATGGCTACACCTTC
CDR3aa: CASSLATGMNYGYTF

j_gene: TRBJ2-7
d_gene: TRBD2
len: 15
abundance: .
v_gene: TRBV7-9
CDR3nt: TGTGCCAGCAGCCCGACTAGCGGGAGTACCTACGAGCAGTACTTC
CDR3aa: CASSPTSGSTYEQYF

j_gene: TRBJ1-2
d_gene: TRBD1
len: 15
abundance: .
v_gene: TRBV5-1
CDR3nt: TGCGCCAGCAGTTACGGGGACAGCGCTAACTATGGCTACACCTTC
CDR3aa: CASSYGDSANYGYTF

j_gene: TRBJ2-1
d_gene: TRBD2
len: 15
abundance: .
v_gene: TRBV3-1/TRBV3-2
CDR3nt: TGTGCCAGCTCGCCTTCGCGGGGGTCCTACAATGAGCAGTTCTTC
CDR3aa: CASSPSRGSYNEQFF

j_gene: TRBJ2-1
d_gene: TRBD2
len: 16
abundance: .
v_gene: TRBV5-4
CDR3nt: TGTGCCAGCAGCTTGGTTGCGGGAGGGCCTGGTAATGAGCAGTTCTTC
CDR3aa: CASSLVAGGPGNEQFF

j_gene: TRBJ1-4
d_gene: .
len: 15
abundance: .
v_gene: TRBV19
CDR3nt: TGTGCCAGTAGTATACGTACCCCGATCGGGGAAAAACTGTTTTTT
CDR3aa: CASSIRTPIGEKLFF

j_gene: TRBJ1-5
d_gene: .
len: 13
abundance: .
v_gene: TRBV18
CDR3nt: TGTGCCAGCTCACCAACAGGGAATCAGCCCCAGCATTTT
CDR3aa: CASSPTGNQPQHF

j_gene: TRBJ2-7
d_gene: .
len: 13
abundance: .
v_gene: TRBV14
CDR3nt: TGTGCCAGCAGCCAAGTACCCTCACTCAAGCAGTACTTC
CDR3aa: CASSQVPSLKQYF